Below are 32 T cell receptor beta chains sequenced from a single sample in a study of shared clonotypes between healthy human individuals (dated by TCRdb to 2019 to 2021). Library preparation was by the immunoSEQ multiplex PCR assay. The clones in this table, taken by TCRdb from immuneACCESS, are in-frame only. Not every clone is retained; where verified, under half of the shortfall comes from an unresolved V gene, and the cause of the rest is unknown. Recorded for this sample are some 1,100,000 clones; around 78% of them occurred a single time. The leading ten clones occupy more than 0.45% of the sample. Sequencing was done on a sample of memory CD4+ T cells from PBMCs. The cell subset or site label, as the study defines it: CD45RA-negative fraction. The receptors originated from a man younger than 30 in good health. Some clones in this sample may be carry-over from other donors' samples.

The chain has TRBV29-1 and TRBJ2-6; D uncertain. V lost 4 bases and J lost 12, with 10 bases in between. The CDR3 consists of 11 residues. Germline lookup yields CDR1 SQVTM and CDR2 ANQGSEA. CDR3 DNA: TGCAGCGTTGGCACCCGATCCGTCCTGACTTTC. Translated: CSVGTRSVLTF.

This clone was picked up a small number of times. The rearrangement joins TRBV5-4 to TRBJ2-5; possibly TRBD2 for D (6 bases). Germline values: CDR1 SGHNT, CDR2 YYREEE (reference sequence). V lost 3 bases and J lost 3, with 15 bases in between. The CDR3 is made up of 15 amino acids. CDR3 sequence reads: CASSSPGLREETQYF. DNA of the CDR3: TGTGCCAGCAGCTCACCGGGACTCAGGGAAGAGACCCAGTACTTC.

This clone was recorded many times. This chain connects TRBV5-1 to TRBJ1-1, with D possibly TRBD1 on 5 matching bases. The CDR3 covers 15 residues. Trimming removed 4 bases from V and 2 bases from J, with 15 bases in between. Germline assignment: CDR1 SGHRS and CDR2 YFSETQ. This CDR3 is CASSMVTATNTEAFF. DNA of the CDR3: TGCGCCAGCAGCATGGTGACAGCGACAAACACTGAAGCTTTCTTT.

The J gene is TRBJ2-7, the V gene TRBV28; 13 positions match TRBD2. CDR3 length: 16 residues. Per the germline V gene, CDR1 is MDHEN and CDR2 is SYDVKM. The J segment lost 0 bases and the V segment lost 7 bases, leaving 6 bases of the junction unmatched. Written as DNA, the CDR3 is TGTGCCAGCACCTTAGGGACTAGCGGGGTCTCCTACGAGCAGTACTTC. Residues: CASTLGTSGVSYEQYF. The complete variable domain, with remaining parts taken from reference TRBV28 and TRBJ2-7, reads DVKVTQSSRYLVKRTGEKVFLECVQDMDHENMFWYRQDPGLGLRLIYFSYDVKMKEKGDIPEGYSVSREKKERFSLILESASTNQTSMYLCASTLGTSGVSYEQYFGPGTRLTVT.

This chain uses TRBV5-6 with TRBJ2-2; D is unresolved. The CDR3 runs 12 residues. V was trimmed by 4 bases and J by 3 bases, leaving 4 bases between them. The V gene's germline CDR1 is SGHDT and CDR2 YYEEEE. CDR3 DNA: TGTGCCAGCAGCCACGACACCGGGGAGCTGTTTTTT. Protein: CASSHDTGELFF.

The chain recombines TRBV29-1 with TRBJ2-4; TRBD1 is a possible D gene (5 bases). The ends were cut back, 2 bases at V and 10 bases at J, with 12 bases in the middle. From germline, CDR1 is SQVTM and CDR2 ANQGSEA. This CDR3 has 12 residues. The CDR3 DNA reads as TGCAGCGTTGAATTTACCCAGGGTATTCAGTACTTC. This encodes CSVEFTQGIQYF.

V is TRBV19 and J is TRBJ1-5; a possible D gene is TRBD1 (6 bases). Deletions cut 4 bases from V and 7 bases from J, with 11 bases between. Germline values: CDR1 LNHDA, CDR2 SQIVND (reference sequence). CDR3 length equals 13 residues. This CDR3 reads CASSRGGGQPQHF. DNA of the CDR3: TGTGCCAGTAGTAGGGGAGGGGGACAGCCCCAGCATTTT.

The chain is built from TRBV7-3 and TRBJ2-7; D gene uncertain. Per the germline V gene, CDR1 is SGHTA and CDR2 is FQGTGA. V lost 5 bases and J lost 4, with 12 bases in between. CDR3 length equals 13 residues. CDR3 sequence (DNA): TGTGCCAGCAGCCCGGAAGGTAGTTACGAGCAGTACTTC. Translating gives CASSPEGSYEQYF.

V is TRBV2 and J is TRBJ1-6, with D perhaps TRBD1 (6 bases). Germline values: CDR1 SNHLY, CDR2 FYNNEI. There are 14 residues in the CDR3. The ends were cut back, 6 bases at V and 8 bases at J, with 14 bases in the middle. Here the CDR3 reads CASRSDRGDSPLHF. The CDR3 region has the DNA TGTGCCAGCAGATCGGACAGAGGGGATTCACCCCTCCACTTT.

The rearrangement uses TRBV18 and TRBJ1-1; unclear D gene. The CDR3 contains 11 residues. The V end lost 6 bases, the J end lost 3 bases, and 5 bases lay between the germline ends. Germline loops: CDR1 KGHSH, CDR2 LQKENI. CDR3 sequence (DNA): TGTGCCAGCTCGGAGGACACTGAAGCTTTCTTT. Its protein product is CASSEDTEAFF.

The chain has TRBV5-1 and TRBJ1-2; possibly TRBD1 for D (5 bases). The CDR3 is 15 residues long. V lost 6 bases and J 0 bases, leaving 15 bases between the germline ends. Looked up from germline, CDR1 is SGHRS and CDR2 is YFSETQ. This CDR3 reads CASNRDGRPNYGYTF. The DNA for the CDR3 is TGCGCCAGCAACCGGGACGGCCGCCCTAACTATGGCTACACCTTC.

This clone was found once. The CDR3 is CASSYSVGQGREQYF. In nucleotides, the CDR3 is TGTGCCAGCAGCTACAGTGTGGGGCAGGGGCGTGAGCAGTACTTC. The rearrangement links TRBV7-9 to TRBJ2-7; D is possibly TRBD1 (6 bases). This CDR3 has 15 residues. CDR1 is SEHNR and CDR2 is FQNEAQ in the germline V gene (reference sequence). Trimming took 4 bases from V and 7 from J, leaving 20 bases between them.

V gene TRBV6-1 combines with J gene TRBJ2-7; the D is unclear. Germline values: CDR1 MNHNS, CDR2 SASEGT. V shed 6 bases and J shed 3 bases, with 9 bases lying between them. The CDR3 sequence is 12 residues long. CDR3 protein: CASRDTDYEQYF. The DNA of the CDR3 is TGTGCCAGCAGAGACACAGACTACGAGCAGTACTTC.

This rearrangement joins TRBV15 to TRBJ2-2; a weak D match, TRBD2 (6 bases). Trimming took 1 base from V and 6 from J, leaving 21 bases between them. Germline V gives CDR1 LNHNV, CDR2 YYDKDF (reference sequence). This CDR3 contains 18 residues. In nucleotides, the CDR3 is TGTGCCACCAGCAGAGCGGCTTACGGAACTAGGAGGGCCGGGGAGCTGTTTTTT. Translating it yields CATSRAAYGTRRAGELFF.

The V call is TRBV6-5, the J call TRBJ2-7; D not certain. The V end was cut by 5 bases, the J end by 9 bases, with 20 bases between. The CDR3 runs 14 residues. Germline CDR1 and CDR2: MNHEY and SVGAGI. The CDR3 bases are TGTGCCAGCAGTCCCCAGGTCACGGCTTCCAGGCAGTACTTC. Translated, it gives CASSPQVTASRQYF.

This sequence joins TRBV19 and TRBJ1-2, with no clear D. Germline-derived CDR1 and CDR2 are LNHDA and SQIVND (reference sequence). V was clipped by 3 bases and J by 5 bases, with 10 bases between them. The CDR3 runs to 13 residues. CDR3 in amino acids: CASSMRGMYGYTF. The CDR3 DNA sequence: TGTGCCAGTAGTATGAGAGGGATGTATGGCTACACCTTC.

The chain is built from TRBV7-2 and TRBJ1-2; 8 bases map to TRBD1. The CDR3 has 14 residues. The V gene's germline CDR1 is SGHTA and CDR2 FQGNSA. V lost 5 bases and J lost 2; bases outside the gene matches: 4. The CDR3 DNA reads TGTGCCAGCAGCCGTACAGGGGGGAACTATGGCTACACCTTC. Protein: CASSRTGGNYGYTF.

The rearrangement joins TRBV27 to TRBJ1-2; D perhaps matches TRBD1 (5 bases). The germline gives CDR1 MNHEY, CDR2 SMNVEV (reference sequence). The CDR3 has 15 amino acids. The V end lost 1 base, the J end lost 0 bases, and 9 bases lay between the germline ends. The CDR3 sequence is CASSLFGDSNYGYTF. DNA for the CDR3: TGTGCCAGCAGTTTATTCGGGGACTCTAACTATGGCTACACCTTC.

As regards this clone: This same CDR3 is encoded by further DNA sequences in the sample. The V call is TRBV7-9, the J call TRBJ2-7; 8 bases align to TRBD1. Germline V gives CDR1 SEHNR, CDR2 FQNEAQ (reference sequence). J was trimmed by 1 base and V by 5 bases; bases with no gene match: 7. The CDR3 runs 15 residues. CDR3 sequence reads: CASSPRTGSSYEQYF. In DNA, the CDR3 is TGTGCCAGCAGCCCCCGGACAGGGAGTTCCTACGAGCAGTACTTC.

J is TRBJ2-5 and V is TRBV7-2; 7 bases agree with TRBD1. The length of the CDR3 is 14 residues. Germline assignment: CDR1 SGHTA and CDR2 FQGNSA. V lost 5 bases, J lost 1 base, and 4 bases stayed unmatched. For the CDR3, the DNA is TGTGCCAGCAGCACCCGGGACAGCCAAGAGACCCAGTACTTC. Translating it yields CASSTRDSQETQYF.

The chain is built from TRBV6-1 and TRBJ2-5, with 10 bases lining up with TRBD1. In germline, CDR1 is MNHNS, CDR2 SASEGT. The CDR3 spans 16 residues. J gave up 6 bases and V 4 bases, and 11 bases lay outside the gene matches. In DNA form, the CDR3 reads TGTGCCAGCAGTGGGGGAAAGGGACAGGGGAATAAGACCCAGTACTTC. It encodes CASSGGKGQGNKTQYF.

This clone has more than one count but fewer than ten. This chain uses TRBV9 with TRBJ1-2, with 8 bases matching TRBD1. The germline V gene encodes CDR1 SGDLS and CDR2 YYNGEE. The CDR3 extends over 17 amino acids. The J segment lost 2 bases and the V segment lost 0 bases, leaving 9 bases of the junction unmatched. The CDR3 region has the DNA TGTGCCAGCAGCGTAGGGTCCAGGGGGCGCCCAAACTATGGCTACACCTTC. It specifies CASSVGSRGRPNYGYTF. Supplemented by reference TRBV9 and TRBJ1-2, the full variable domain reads DSGVTQTPKHLITATGQRVTLRCSPRSGDLSVYWYQQSLDQGLQFLIQYYNGEERAKGNILERFSAQQFPDLHSELNLSSLELGDSALYFCASSVGSRGRPNYGYTFGSGTRLTVV.

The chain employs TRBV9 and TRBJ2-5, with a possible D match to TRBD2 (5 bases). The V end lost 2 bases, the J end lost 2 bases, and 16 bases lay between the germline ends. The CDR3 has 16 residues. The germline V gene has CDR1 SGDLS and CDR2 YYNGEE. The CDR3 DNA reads TGTGCCAGCAGCGTTGAAGGCGGGTACGAACAAGAGACCCAGTACTTC. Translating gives CASSVEGGYEQETQYF.

CDR3 DNA: TGTGCCAGCAGCTTTCAGGCTAGCAGGTTGGACGGGGAGCTGTTTTTT. Protein: CASSFQASRLDGELFF. This chain links TRBV7-2 with TRBJ2-2, with D tentatively TRBD2 (5 bases). V shed 3 bases and J shed 7 bases, with 18 bases lying between them. CDR1 SGHTA and CDR2 FQGNSA come from the germline V gene. This CDR3 region has 16 residues.

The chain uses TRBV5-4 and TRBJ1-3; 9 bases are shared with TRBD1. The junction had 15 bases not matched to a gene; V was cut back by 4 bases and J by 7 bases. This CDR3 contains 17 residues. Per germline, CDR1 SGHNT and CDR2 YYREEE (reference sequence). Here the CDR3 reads CASSRKGQGDVSNTIYF. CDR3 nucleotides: TGTGCCAGCAGCCGAAAGGGACAGGGAGATGTTAGCAACACCATATATTTT.

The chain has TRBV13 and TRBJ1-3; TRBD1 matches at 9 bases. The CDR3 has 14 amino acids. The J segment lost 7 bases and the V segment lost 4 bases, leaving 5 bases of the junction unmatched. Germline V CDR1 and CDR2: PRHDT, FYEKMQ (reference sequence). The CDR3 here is CASSSKQGANTIYF. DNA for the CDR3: TGTGCCAGCAGCTCGAAACAGGGGGCCAACACCATATATTTT. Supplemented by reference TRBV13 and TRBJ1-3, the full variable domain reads AAGVIQSPRHLIKEKRETATLKCYPIPRHDTVYWYQQGPGQDPQFLISFYEKMQSDKGSIPDRFSAQQFSDYHSELNMSSLELGDSALYFCASSSKQGANTIYFGEGSWLTVV.

CDR3 sequence: CASSLASGNHNEQFF. In nucleotides, the CDR3 is TGCGCCAGCAGCTTGGCGTCAGGCAACCACAATGAGCAGTTCTTC. The genes are TRBV5-1 and TRBJ2-1, with unresolved D. Trimming took 0 bases from V and 5 from J, leaving 12 bases between them. This CDR3 contains 15 residues. Germline values: CDR1 SGHRS, CDR2 YFSETQ.

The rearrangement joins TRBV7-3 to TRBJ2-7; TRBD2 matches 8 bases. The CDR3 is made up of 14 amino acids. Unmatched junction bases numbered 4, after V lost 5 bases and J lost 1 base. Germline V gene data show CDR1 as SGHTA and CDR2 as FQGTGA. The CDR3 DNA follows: TGTGCCAGCAGCCCAACGGGAGGGTCCTACGAGCAGTACTTC. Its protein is CASSPTGGSYEQYF.

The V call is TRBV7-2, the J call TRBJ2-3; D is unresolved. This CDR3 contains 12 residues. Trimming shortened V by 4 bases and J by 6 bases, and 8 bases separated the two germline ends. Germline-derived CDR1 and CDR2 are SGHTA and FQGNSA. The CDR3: CASSSQWDTQYF. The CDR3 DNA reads TGTGCCAGCAGCTCCCAGTGGGATACGCAGTATTTT.

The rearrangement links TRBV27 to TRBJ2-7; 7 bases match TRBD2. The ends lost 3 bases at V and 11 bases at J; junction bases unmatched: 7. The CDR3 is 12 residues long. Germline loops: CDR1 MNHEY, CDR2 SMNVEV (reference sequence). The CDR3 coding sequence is TGTGCCAGCAGTTTTCCGTGGGCGGGGGAGTACTTC. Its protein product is CASSFPWAGEYF.

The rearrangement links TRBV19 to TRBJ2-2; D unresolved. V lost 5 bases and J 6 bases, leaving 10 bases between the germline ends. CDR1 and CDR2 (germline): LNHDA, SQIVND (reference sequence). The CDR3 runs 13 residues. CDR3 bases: TGTGCCAGTAGTCCTCGTTTGGCCGGGGAGCTGTTTTTT. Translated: CASSPRLAGELFF.

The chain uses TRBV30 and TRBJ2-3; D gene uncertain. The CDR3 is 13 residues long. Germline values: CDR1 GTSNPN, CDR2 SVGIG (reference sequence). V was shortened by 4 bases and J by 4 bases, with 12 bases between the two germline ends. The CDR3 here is CAWTVNVADTQYF. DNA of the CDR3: TGTGCCTGGACTGTTAACGTGGCAGATACGCAGTATTTT.